This T cell receptor beta chain was sequenced for a study of blood T cell repertoires in COVID-19. Study as a whole: Acute and convalescent COVID-19 specimens originated in the United States, Italy and Spain. T cells, B-cell-depleted T cells, or PBMCs provided the cDNA or gDNA that served as material.

Using immunoSEQ multiplex PCR, the repertoire was profiled, and TCRdb retains in-frame clones only, with some absent. The sample contains more than 250,000 clones, around 90% of which appear only once. CDR1 is MNHEY and CDR2 is SVGAGI in the germline V gene. This CDR3 is 15 amino acids long. The junction had 6 bases not matched to a gene; V was cut back by 3 bases and J by 6 bases. Participants were aged about 18 to 90 years, lived in under 30 US areas, and enrolled virtually. The sample taken for sequencing was PBMCs or T cells enriched from blood (not recorded which). This clonotype was obtained from a woman aged 18-30 years with acute COVID-19. The chain recombines TRBV6-5 with TRBJ2-1; 9 nucleotides line up with TRBD2. The CDR3 nucleotides read TGTGCCAGCAGTTATGGGACTAGCATCCCCAATGAGCAGTTCTTC. Translation gives CASSYGTSIPNEQFF.